What follows describes a single T cell receptor (beta chain). As handled by the study authors: Estimated nucleated cell counts came from reference gene primer amplification. Clones were sequenced by immunoSEQ multiplex PCR, and TCRdb holds only the in-frame ones, with some missing. From that table come the V and J calls and clone size; the DNA was used to work out D and trimming. The sample contains some 40,000 clones, around four fifths of which appear only once. The entry originates in a study of blood T cell repertoires in COVID-19. Study details: PBMCs, B-cell-depleted T cells, or T cells were the source of the cDNA or gDNA that made up the material.

Sequencing used peripheral blood. This clonotype was sampled from a man aged 50 to 59 with active or convalescent COVID-19.

CDR3 in amino acids: CASSPSLTSTDTQYF. The CDR3 coding sequence is TGTGCCAGCAGCCCTTCCCTTACTAGCACAGATACGCAGTATTTT. The chain uses TRBV7-6 and TRBJ2-3; D call uncertain. Per the germline V gene, CDR1 is SGHVS and CDR2 is FNYEAQ. CDR3 length: 15 amino acids. Trimming stripped 5 bases from V and 0 bases from J, with 12 bases between.